These T cell receptor beta chains were read from a single sample in a study of T cell changes during pregnancy in multiple sclerosis. TCRdb keeps only in-frame clones here, not all; method: immunoSEQ multiplex PCR. The repertoire holds 72,000 or so clones, 93% seen once, with around 2.3% in the top ten. The sequenced sample was peripheral blood, obtained in the second trimester of pregnancy. The source is a female donor with multiple sclerosis, enrolled in a pregnancy study. The CDR3 runs from the conserved cysteine through the conserved F or W. The size entry is marked missing in some rows and otherwise reads once, few, many or a size class.

V gene: TRBV10-2
clone size: -
CDR3 protein: CASLIAGDTQYF

V gene: TRBV19
clone size: -
CDR3 protein: CASSIRQGEAFF

V gene: TRBV11-3
clone size: -
CDR3 protein: CASSLSTDTQYF

V gene: TRBV6-5
clone size: -
CDR3 protein: CASSLQGFSPEAFF

V gene: TRBV7-3
clone size: -
CDR3 protein: CASRSSGTSDHEQYF

V gene: TRBV6-1
clone size: -
CDR3 protein: CASTRTGEYGYTF

V gene: TRBV5-1
clone size: -
CDR3 protein: CASSLVVGQGDVEQYF

V gene: TRBV2
clone size: -
CDR3 protein: CASSETGGGTGELFF

V gene: TRBV6-5
clone size: -
CDR3 protein: CASSSDRVGNQPQHF

V gene: TRBV5-1
clone size: -
CDR3 protein: CASSSQTGGTEAFF

V gene: TRBV5-6
clone size: -
CDR3 protein: CASSGGTGETQYF

V gene: TRBV6-4
clone size: -
CDR3 protein: CASSDSEASFHYGYTF

V gene: TRBV7-9
clone size: -
CDR3 protein: CASSAGLAEQETQYF

V gene: TRBV27
clone size: once
CDR3 protein: CASSSSGTRGREQFF

V gene: TRBV5-1
clone size: -
CDR3 protein: CASSLESGQGDGYGYTF

V gene: TRBV2
clone size: -
CDR3 protein: CASRGAGGSFNEQYF

V gene: TRBV30
clone size: once
CDR3 protein: CAWTAGTGSYNEQFF

V gene: TRBV11-1
clone size: -
CDR3 protein: CASSFKAGNEQFF

V gene: TRBV30
clone size: -
CDR3 protein: CAWKQPNQPQHF

V gene: TRBV11-3
clone size: -
CDR3 protein: CASSLEAGGDTEAFF

V gene: TRBV6-5
clone size: -
CDR3 protein: CASSYGESTDTQYF

V gene: TRBV4-2
clone size: -
CDR3 protein: CASSQEEYSEAFF